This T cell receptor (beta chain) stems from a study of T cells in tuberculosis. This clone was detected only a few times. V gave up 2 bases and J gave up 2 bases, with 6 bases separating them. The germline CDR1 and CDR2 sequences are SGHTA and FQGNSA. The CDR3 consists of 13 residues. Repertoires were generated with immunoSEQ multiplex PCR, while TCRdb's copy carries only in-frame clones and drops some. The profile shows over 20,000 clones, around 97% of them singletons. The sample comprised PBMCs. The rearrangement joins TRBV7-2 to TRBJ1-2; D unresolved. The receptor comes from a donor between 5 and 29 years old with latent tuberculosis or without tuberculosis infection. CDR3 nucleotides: TGTGCCAGCAGCTTAAGGGAGAACTATGGCTACACCTTC. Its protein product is CASSLRENYGYTF.